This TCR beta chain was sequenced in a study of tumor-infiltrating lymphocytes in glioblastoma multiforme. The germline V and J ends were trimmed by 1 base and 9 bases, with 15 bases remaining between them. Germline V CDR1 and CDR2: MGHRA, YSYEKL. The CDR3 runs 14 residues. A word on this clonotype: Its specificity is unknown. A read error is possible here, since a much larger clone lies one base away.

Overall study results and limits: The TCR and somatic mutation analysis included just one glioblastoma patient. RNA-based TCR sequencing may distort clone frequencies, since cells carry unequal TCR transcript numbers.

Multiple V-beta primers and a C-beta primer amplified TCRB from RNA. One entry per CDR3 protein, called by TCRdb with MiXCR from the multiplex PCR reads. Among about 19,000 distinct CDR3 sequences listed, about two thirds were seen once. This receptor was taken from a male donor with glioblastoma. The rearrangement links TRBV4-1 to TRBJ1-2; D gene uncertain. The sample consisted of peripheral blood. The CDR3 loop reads CASSQVPPRGSYTF. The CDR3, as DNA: TGCGCCAGCAGCCAAGTTCCCCCTCGGGGAAGCTACACCTTC.